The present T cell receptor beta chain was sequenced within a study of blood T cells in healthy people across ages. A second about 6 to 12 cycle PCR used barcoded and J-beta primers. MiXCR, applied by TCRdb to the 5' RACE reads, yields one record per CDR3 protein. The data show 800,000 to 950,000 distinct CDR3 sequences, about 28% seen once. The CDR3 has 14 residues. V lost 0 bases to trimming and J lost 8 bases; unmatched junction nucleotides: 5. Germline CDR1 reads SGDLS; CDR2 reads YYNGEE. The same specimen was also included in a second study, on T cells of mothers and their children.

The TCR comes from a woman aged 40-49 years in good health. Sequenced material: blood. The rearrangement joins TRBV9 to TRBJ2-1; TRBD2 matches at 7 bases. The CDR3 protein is CASSVVGGDYEQFF. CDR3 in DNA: TGTGCCAGCAGCGTAGTGGGAGGGGACTATGAGCAGTTCTTC.